This note documents a single TCR beta chain sequence. Its target is not known. This sample was included in a study of cytomegalovirus exposure and HLA in healthy donors. Study-level findings and limits: Per a prior analysis, the majority of TCR beta V segments were productive roughly 87% or roughly 30% of the time. Trimming of TCR beta V- and J-genes showed a link, identified in a later analysis, to a missense DCLRE1C variant.

PCR amplification relied on 60 Vbeta primers (plus 13 Jbeta primers). Generated by immunoSEQ multiplex PCR, the TCRdb table keeps only in-frame clones and is missing some. The sample has more than 200,000 clones, 70% seen once. Germline-derived CDR1 and CDR2 are MNHEY and SVGAGI. V was clipped by 10 bases and J by 4 bases; unmatched bases: 6. The CDR3 is 13 residues long. Material: PBMCs. The genes are TRBV6-5 and TRBJ2-2; 7 bases are a match to TRBD2. The receptor comes from a man aged 35 to 55 in good health and CMV-seropositive. Here the CDR3 reads CATGGPGTGELFF. The CDR3 DNA reads as TGTGCCACGGGGGGTCCGGGCACCGGGGAGCTGTTTTTT.